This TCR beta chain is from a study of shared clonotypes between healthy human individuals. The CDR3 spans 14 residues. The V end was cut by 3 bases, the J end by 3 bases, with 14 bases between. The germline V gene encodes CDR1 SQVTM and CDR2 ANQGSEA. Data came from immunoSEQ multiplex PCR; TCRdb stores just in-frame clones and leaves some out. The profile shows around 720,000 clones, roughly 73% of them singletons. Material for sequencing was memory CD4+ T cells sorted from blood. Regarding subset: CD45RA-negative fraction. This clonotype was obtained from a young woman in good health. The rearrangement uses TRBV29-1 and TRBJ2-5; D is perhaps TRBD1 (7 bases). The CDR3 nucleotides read TGCAGCGTTGAGACCGGGGGACAGAAAGAGACCCAGTACTTC. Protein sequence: CSVETGGQKETQYF. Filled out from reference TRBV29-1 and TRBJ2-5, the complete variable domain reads SAVISQKPSRDICQRGTSLTIQCQVDSQVTMMFWYRQQPGQSLTLIATANQGSEATYESGFVIDKFPISRPNLTFSTLTVSNMSPEDSSIYLCSVETGGQKETQYFGPGTRLLVL.